A selection of T cell receptor beta chains follows, all from one sample in a study of blood T cell repertoires in COVID-19. Using immunoSEQ multiplex PCR, the repertoire was profiled, and TCRdb retains in-frame clones only, with some absent. The data show around 140,000 clones, 88% seen once. The sequenced sample consisted of peripheral blood. These receptors originate from a human donor in a cohort sampled during active COVID-19. Both conserved end residues are part of each CDR3. Each record gives: J gene, D gene, clone size, V gene, CDR3 protein, CDR3 DNA. A D gene is named only where the DNA matches it firmly. Clone sizes are given selectively: once, few, many, or a class where the clone is expanded.

TRBJ1-2 TRBD1 NA TRBV2 CASNFDRVADGYTF TGTGCCAGCAATTTCGACAGGGTAGCTGATGGCTACACCTTC
TRBJ1-5 TRBD1 NA TRBV19 CASSIRGQVNQPQHF TGTGCCAGTAGTATCCGTGGACAGGTAAATCAGCCCCAGCATTTT
TRBJ2-5 TRBD2 NA TRBV9 CASSVGLAGAQETQYF TGTGCCAGCAGCGTAGGCCTAGCGGGGGCTCAAGAGACCCAGTACTTC
TRBJ2-7 TRBD2 NA TRBV28 CATHWGGSYEQYF TGTGCCACCCACTGGGGGGGTAGTTACGAGCAGTACTTC
TRBJ1-1 NA NA TRBV5-6 CASSFYVRGNTEAFF TGTGCCAGCAGCTTTTACGTCAGAGGGAACACTGAAGCTTTCTTT
TRBJ2-1 TRBD2 once TRBV5-1 CASRGLAGATSYNEQFF TGCGCCAGCAGAGGGCTAGCGGGGGCCACCTCCTACAATGAGCAGTTCTTC
TRBJ2-7 TRBD2 NA TRBV4-2 CASSQLGLASSYEQYF TGTGCCAGCAGCCAATTGGGACTAGCGAGCTCCTACGAGCAGTACTTC
TRBJ2-7 NA NA TRBV12-3/TRBV12-4 CASSLWLYEQYF TGTGCCAGCAGTTTATGGCTCTACGAGCAGTACTTC
TRBJ2-3 TRBD1 once TRBV11-2 CASSLGTGGTDTQYF TGTGCCAGCAGCCTGGGGACAGGGGGCACAGATACGCAGTATTTT
TRBJ1-5 NA NA TRBV21-1 CASSKALGRRINQPQHF TGTGCCAGCAGCAAAGCGCTCGGCAGGAGGATCAATCAGCCCCAGCATTTT
TRBJ2-5 NA NA TRBV11-1 CASSFGPRETQYF TGTGCCAGCAGCTTCGGTCCCAGGGAGACCCAGTACTTC
TRBJ2-7 TRBD2 NA TRBV7-2 CASSHPERGAYEQYF TGTGCCAGCAGCCACCCGGAGCGGGGGGCCTACGAGCAGTACTTC
TRBJ1-5 NA NA TRBV6-5 CASQQNSNQPQHF TGTGCCAGCCAACAGAATAGCAATCAGCCCCAGCATTTT
TRBJ2-7 TRBD2 once TRBV27 CASRILGGGDYEQYF TGTGCCAGCAGAATACTGGGCGGGGGAGATTACGAGCAGTACTTC
TRBJ1-2 TRBD1 NA TRBV10-3 CAISDTQGAYGYTF TGTGCCATCAGTGATACACAGGGGGCCTATGGCTACACCTTC
TRBJ2-1 NA NA TRBV25-1 CASSEWKGLDNEQFF TGTGCCAGCAGTGAATGGAAGGGGTTGGACAATGAGCAGTTCTTC
TRBJ1-5 NA NA TRBV5-5 CASSWGQGVMKPQHF TGTGCCAGCAGCTGGGGGCAGGGCGTAATGAAGCCCCAGCATTTT
TRBJ2-2 NA NA TRBV6-5 CASSYLTRSTGELFF TGTGCCAGCAGTTACTTAACTAGATCTACCGGGGAGCTGTTTTTT
TRBJ1-6 TRBD1 once TRBV27 CASSFAGGRSSWTLHF TGTGCCAGCAGTTTTGCAGGGGGAAGAAGTAGTTGGACCCTCCACTTT
TRBJ1-6 NA NA TRBV28 CASSNPTSLHF TGTGCCAGCAGCAACCCTACGTCCCTCCACTTT
TRBJ2-5 TRBD1 NA TRBV30 CAWNGQGLQETQYF TGTGCCTGGAACGGACAGGGTTTACAAGAGACCCAGTACTTC
TRBJ1-2 NA NA TRBV25-1 CASSLWAGHGYTF TGTGCCAGCAGTTTGTGGGCAGGGCATGGCTACACCTTC
TRBJ2-2 TRBD2 NA TRBV11-3 CASSLASGANTGELFF TGTGCCAGCAGCTTAGCTAGCGGGGCGAACACCGGGGAGCTGTTTTTT
TRBJ1-5 TRBD1 NA TRBV18 CASSPATGGQPQHF TGTGCCAGCTCACCAGCTACAGGGGGGCAGCCCCAGCATTTT
TRBJ1-5 NA NA TRBV6-5 CASSPSSSQPQHF TGTGCCAGCAGCCCCAGTTCCTCTCAGCCCCAGCATTTT
TRBJ2-7 NA NA TRBV7-8 CASSPRLVPSYEQYF TGTGCCAGCAGCCCTAGACTAGTACCCTCCTACGAGCAGTACTTC
TRBJ2-3 TRBD2 NA TRBV4-2 CASSQKTSGGAVDTQYF TGTGCCAGCAGCCAAAAGACTAGCGGGGGGGCTGTAGATACGCAGTATTTT
TRBJ1-1 NA NA TRBV7-9 CASSSRGGTEAFF TGTGCCAGCAGCTCAAGGGGGGGCACTGAAGCTTTCTTT
TRBJ2-7 NA NA TRBV30 CAWSPLGRGEQYF TGTGCCTGGAGCCCCTTGGGGAGGGGGGAGCAGTACTTC
TRBJ2-7 TRBD1 few TRBV7-9 CASSSWDSYEQYF TGTGCCAGCAGCTCTTGGGACAGCTACGAGCAGTACTTC
TRBJ1-3 NA NA TRBV7-9 CASSTQGFVGNTIYF TGTGCCAGCAGCACTCAGGGGTTCGTTGGAAACACCATATATTTT
TRBJ1-4 NA NA TRBV11-2 CASSRRRGVNEKLFF TGTGCCAGCAGCCGCCGAAGGGGTGTGAATGAAAAACTGTTTTTT
TRBJ2-3 NA NA TRBV19 CASSIRGSDTQYF TGTGCCAGTAGTATACGGGGTTCAGATACGCAGTATTTT
TRBJ2-1 TRBD1 once TRBV20-1 CSASSPGTGVNEQFF TGCAGTGCTAGTAGCCCGGGGACAGGGGTCAATGAGCAGTTCTTC
TRBJ1-5 NA few TRBV6-5 CASSPAGADNQPQHF TGTGCCAGCAGTCCGGCGGGGGCGGACAATCAGCCCCAGCATTTT
TRBJ1-6 NA NA TRBV5-1 CASSLGTTNSPLHF TGCGCCAGCAGCTTAGGGACTACTAATTCACCCCTCCACTTT
TRBJ1-1 TRBD1 NA TRBV7-9 CASSLDRGAFF TGTGCCAGCAGCTTAGACAGGGGGGCTTTCTTT
TRBJ1-5 TRBD1 NA TRBV28 CASSFRDRGLSNQPQHF TGTGCCAGCAGTTTTCGGGACAGGGGCCTAAGTAATCAGCCCCAGCATTTT
TRBJ1-5 NA NA TRBV15 CATSRAPIGEGNQPQHF TGTGCCACCAGCAGAGCCCCAATAGGAGAGGGCAATCAGCCCCAGCATTTT
TRBJ2-2 NA NA TRBV11-3 CASSLFGNTGELFF TGTGCCAGCAGCTTATTCGGTAACACCGGGGAGCTGTTTTTT
TRBJ2-3 TRBD2 NA TRBV9 CASSVRTSGGTDTQYF TGTGCCAGCAGCGTGAGGACTAGCGGGGGCACAGATACGCAGTATTTT
TRBJ1-2 NA NA TRBV19 CASTPSMGGVYGYTF TGTGCCAGTACCCCCTCCATGGGCGGGGTCTATGGCTACACCTTC
TRBJ2-7 TRBD1 NA TRBV2 CASSIITGVGEQYF TGTGCCAGCAGTATAATTACAGGGGTAGGCGAGCAGTACTTC
TRBJ1-1 NA NA TRBV18 CASSQGQNTEAFF TGTGCCAGCTCACAGGGACAGAACACTGAAGCTTTCTTT
TRBJ1-1 NA NA TRBV6-5 CASSYGGGVVATEAFF TGTGCCAGCAGTTACGGGGGCGGAGTAGTAGCCACTGAAGCTTTCTTT
TRBJ1-1 TRBD1 NA TRBV18 CASSLGQMNTEAFF TGTGCCAGCTCACTGGGACAGATGAACACTGAAGCTTTCTTT
TRBJ1-2 NA NA TRBV25-1 CASSEQGGRYGYGYTF TGTGCCAGCAGTGAGCAGGGAGGGCGGTACGGCTATGGCTACACCTTC
TRBJ1-2 NA NA TRBV5-4 CASSLDGNYGYTF TGTGCCAGCAGCTTGGATGGCAACTATGGCTACACCTTC
TRBJ2-5 TRBD2 once TRBV9 CASSPPIGGTSGGRMETQYF TGTGCCAGCAGCCCCCCTATTGGGGGGACTAGCGGGGGTAGGATGGAGACCCAGTACTTC
TRBJ2-7 TRBD1 NA TRBV4-1 CASSQEIGDRGEQYF TGCGCCAGCAGCCAAGAAATTGGGGACAGGGGGGAGCAGTACTTC
TRBJ2-5 TRBD2 NA TRBV27 CATQRGVGRIQETQYF TGTGCCACCCAGCGGGGCGTGGGGAGGATACAAGAGACCCAGTACTTC
TRBJ2-3 NA NA TRBV3-1/TRBV3-2 CAPGGCTDTQYF TGTGCCCCGGGGGGCTGCACAGATACGCAGTATTTT
TRBJ2-2 TRBD2 once TRBV4-2 CASSRPGLASGELFF TGTGCCAGCAGCCGACCGGGACTAGCGTCCGGGGAGCTGTTTTTT
TRBJ1-4 NA NA TRBV4-2 CASSQGGQSTNEKLFF TGTGCCAGCAGCCAAGGAGGACAGTCAACTAATGAAAAACTGTTTTTT
TRBJ1-5 TRBD1 NA TRBV9 CASSPPDRGTDQPQHF TGTGCCAGCAGCCCCCCGGACAGGGGGACGGATCAGCCCCAGCATTTT
TRBJ1-2 NA NA TRBV27 CASSLYRNYGYTF TGTGCCAGCAGTTTATACAGAAACTATGGCTACACCTTC
TRBJ2-5 NA NA TRBV11-2 CASSLAKETQYF TGTGCCAGCAGCTTAGCAAAAGAGACCCAGTACTTC
TRBJ1-1 NA few TRBV7-9 CASSLGYGVGTEAFF TGTGCCAGCAGCTTAGGTTACGGGGTTGGCACTGAAGCTTTCTTT